These 9 T cell receptor beta chains share one sample of origin, sequenced in a study of neurological immune-mediated disorders. Using its own MiXCR run on the 5' RACE reads, TCRdb lists one record per CDR3 protein. This sample yields 60,000 or so distinct CDR3 sequences, of which around 10% are seen a single time; approximately 1.8% belongs to the top ten. Material for sequencing was PBMCs. These receptor sequences come from a man aged 60 to 75 in good health.

This clonotype appeared many times. The V gene is TRBV29-1, the J gene TRBJ2-7; D remains unclear. Germline V gene data show CDR1 as SQVTM and CDR2 as ANQGSEA. The CDR3 is 13 residues long. V was cut by 4 bases and J by 2 bases, with 12 bases left in between. The CDR3 spells CSVVNLPTYEQYF. The CDR3 nucleotides read TGCAGCGTTGTTAACTTGCCGACCTACGAGCAGTACTTC.

This clonotype occurred many times. The chain employs TRBV5-1 and TRBJ1-5; D is uncertain. CDR3 size: 15 residues. Trimming left V 3 bases short and J 1 base short, with 11 bases between. Per germline, CDR1 SGHRS and CDR2 YFSETQ. The CDR3 bases are TGCGCCAGCAGCTCGGGCGTCGGAAGCAATCAGCCCCAGCATTTT. The encoded protein is CASSSGVGSNQPQHF.

The CDR3 nucleotides read TGTGCCAGCAGCTTATCGTGGGGGACTAGCACAGATACGCAGTATTTT. Residues: CASSLSWGTSTDTQYF. The chain joins TRBV7-2 to TRBJ2-3; the D gene is possibly TRBD2 (6 bases). Germline loops: CDR1 SGHTA, CDR2 FQGNSA. The CDR3 runs 16 residues. Trimming stripped 2 bases from V and 0 bases from J, with 12 bases between. The full variable domain, rest sourced from reference TRBV7-2 and TRBJ2-3, is GAGVSQSPSNKVTEKGKDVELRCDPISGHTALYWYRQSLGQGLEFLIYFQGNSAPDKSGLPSDRFSAERTGGSVSTLTIQRTQQEDSAVYLCASSLSWGTSTDTQYFGPGTRLTVL.

Many counts were recorded for this clonotype. The rearrangement links TRBV20-1 to TRBJ2-1; 8 bases match TRBD1. The length of the CDR3 is 17 residues. Per germline, CDR1 DFQATT and CDR2 SNEGSKA (reference sequence). V lost 1 base and J lost 0; bases outside the gene matches: 8. This CDR3 reads CSARAPTGVSSYNEQFF. The CDR3 DNA sequence: TGCAGTGCTAGAGCCCCGACAGGGGTGAGCTCCTACAATGAGCAGTTCTTC.

At least ten counts were recorded for this clonotype. The chain is built from TRBV12-3 or TRBV12-4 and TRBJ1-5, with a weak D call TRBD1 (5 bases). The CDR3 extends over 15 amino acids. V gave up 2 bases and J gave up 3 bases, with 11 bases separating them. This CDR3 is CASSLSREHNQPQHF. CDR3 nucleotide sequence: TGTGCCAGCAGTTTATCCAGGGAACACAATCAGCCCCAGCATTTT.

This clonotype has at least ten counts. The V call is TRBV11-2, the J call TRBJ2-1, with 12 positions matching TRBD2. J gave up 6 bases and V 5 bases, and 5 bases lay outside the gene matches. The CDR3 is made up of 15 amino acids. Germline assignment: CDR1 SGHAT and CDR2 FQNNGV. CDR3 residues: CASSLTSGGFNEQFF. The DNA of the CDR3 is TGTGCCAGCAGCCTGACTAGCGGGGGTTTCAATGAGCAGTTCTTC.

Many counts were recorded for this clonotype. The CDR3 region has the DNA TGTGCCAGCAGTTTATTAGGGGGGGCGCGGGACGGGGAGCTGTTTTTT. Amino acid sequence: CASSLLGGARDGELFF. The V and J genes are TRBV27 and TRBJ2-2, with a weak D call TRBD2 (7 bases). There are 16 residues in the CDR3. Germline V lookup: CDR1 MNHEY, CDR2 SMNVEV (reference sequence). Trimming stripped 1 base from V and 7 bases from J, with 16 bases between.

This clonotype has ten or more counts. The rearrangement uses TRBV6-6 and TRBJ1-1; 8 nucleotides line up with TRBD1. Trimming took 5 bases from V and 0 from J; bases not matched to a gene: 5. Germline V lookup: CDR1 MNHNY, CDR2 SVGAGI (reference sequence). The CDR3 consists of 15 residues. The CDR3 sequence is CASSTGGRLNTEAFF. In nucleotides, the CDR3 is TGTGCCAGCAGTACAGGGGGGAGACTGAACACTGAAGCTTTCTTT.

At least ten counts were recorded for this clonotype. This rearrangement joins TRBV6-1 to TRBJ1-1, with unresolved D. This CDR3 comprises 14 residues. The ends were cut back, 4 bases at V and 3 bases at J, with 12 bases in the middle. Germline V gives CDR1 MNHNS, CDR2 SASEGT. The CDR3: CASSGARADTEAFF. CDR3 coding DNA: TGTGCCAGCAGTGGTGCTCGGGCGGACACTGAAGCTTTCTTT.